Below are 15 T cell receptor beta chains sequenced from a single sample in a study of T-cell memory formation after mild COVID-19. Using its own MiXCR run on the 5' RACE reads, TCRdb lists one record per CDR3 protein. The table records approximately 500,000 distinct CDR3 sequences, around a quarter of them present only once. Sequenced input: PBMCs or a T cell subset sorted from them (not recorded which). The origin of the receptors is an adult woman who had mild COVID-19 (a few samples of this study predate the infection). Cell type and time point are not known.

V and J are TRBV29-1 and TRBJ1-2; possible D gene TRBD1, 5 bases. Germline loops: CDR1 SQVTM, CDR2 ANQGSEA. V dropped 0 bases and J dropped 2 bases, with 13 bases sitting between them. This CDR3 comprises 15 residues. CDR3 sequence (DNA): TGCAGCGTTGAAGATCTGACAGAAAAAAACTATGGCTACACCTTC. Its protein product is CSVEDLTEKNYGYTF.

The CDR3 loop is CASSASQGGYGYTF. CDR3 nucleotide sequence: TGTGCCAGTAGTGCCTCTCAGGGCGGCTATGGCTACACCTTC. The gene calls are TRBV19 and TRBJ1-2, with D possibly matching TRBD1 (5 bases). Trimming cost V 5 bases and J 4 bases, with 14 bases left between them. Germline V gives CDR1 LNHDA, CDR2 SQIVND (reference sequence). The CDR3 is 14 amino acids.

V is TRBV7-2 and J is TRBJ2-2, with 7 bases matching TRBD1. This CDR3 region has 16 residues. V shed 3 bases, J shed 4 bases, and the junction held 8 bases outside the gene matches. Looked up from germline, CDR1 is SGHTA and CDR2 is FQGNSA. The CDR3 spells CASSLGQYGTTGELFF. The CDR3 DNA is TGTGCCAGCAGCTTGGGACAGTACGGAACCACCGGGGAGCTGTTTTTT.

This clonotype was recorded many times. The gene calls are TRBV12-3 or TRBV12-4 and TRBJ1-1; unclear D gene. This CDR3 is built from 14 residues. Trimming took 1 base from V and 4 from J, leaving 10 bases between them. The CDR3 DNA sequence: TGTGCCAGCAGTTTAGTCGGGGTCGGCACTGAAGCTTTCTTT. Translated, it gives CASSLVGVGTEAFF.

The CDR3, as DNA: TGCGCCAGCAGACTTAGCGGGCATCCGGGGGAGACCCAGTACTTC. This codes for CASRLSGHPGETQYF. The chain carries TRBV5-1 and TRBJ2-5; 7 bases line up with TRBD2. Unmatched junction bases numbered 12, after V lost 5 bases and J lost 5 bases. The CDR3 has 15 residues. The V gene's germline CDR1 is SGHRS and CDR2 YFSETQ. Combining the CDR3 with reference TRBV5-1 and TRBJ2-5 gives the whole variable domain KAGVTQTPRYLIKTRGQQVTLSCSPISGHRSVSWYQQTPGQGLQFLFEYFSETQRNKGNFPGRFSGRQFSNSRSEMNVSTLELGDSALYLCASRLSGHPGETQYFGPGTRLLVL.

The chain carries TRBV29-1 and TRBJ1-1; weak D call: TRBD1 (5 bases). Germline V gene sequence: CDR1 SQVTM, CDR2 ANQGSEA. Trimming removed 1 base from V and 5 bases from J, with 17 bases in between. The CDR3 is 15 amino acids. The CDR3 DNA sequence: TGCAGCGTTGAAGTACCGAAGGAGGGACGGACTGAAGCTTTCTTT. As protein: CSVEVPKEGRTEAFF.

This clonotype was seen only a few times. The chain combines TRBV20-1 with TRBJ2-7; possible D gene TRBD1, 5 bases. CDR3 length: 16 amino acids. V lost 3 bases and J 4 bases, leaving 22 bases between the germline ends. Germline V gene data show CDR1 as DFQATT and CDR2 as SNEGSKA (reference sequence). The DNA of the CDR3 is TGCAGTGCTAGTAATTATGACAGACCCCCTGAATACGAGCAGTACTTC. This sequence encodes CSASNYDRPPEYEQYF.

The rearrangement joins TRBV30 to TRBJ2-1; D tentatively fits TRBD1 or TRBD2 (6 bases each). This CDR3 region has 14 residues. The V end lost 4 bases, the J end lost 1 base, and 11 bases lay between the germline ends. Germline V gene data show CDR1 as GTSNPN and CDR2 as SVGIG (reference sequence). CDR3 bases: TGTGCCTGGATGGGGGGCCCTTCCTACAATGAGCAGTTCTTC. It is translated as CAWMGGPSYNEQFF.

This chain connects TRBV7-8 to TRBJ2-7; TRBD2 aligns across 8 bases. Germline trimming cut 1 base from V and 4 bases from J; bases unmatched to any gene: 9. This CDR3 has 16 residues. Germline lookup yields CDR1 SGHVS and CDR2 FQNEAQ. In nucleotides, the CDR3 is TGTGCCAGCAGCTTAGAAGCGGCGGGGGGCTGGTACGAGCAGTACTTC. It is translated as CASSLEAAGGWYEQYF.

This clonotype was recorded a few times. At one end, the junction sequence differs from germline, possibly due to a read error. The gene calls are TRBV29-1 and TRBJ1-2; D ambiguous. The germline V gene has CDR1 SQVTM and CDR2 ANQGSEA. There are 9 residues in the CDR3. The CDR3 sequence is CSVDRLPPF. Written as DNA, the CDR3 is TGCAGCGTTGATCGTCTCCCTCCCTTC.

This clonotype was found a few times. The gene calls are TRBV4-3 and TRBJ2-2; no clear D gene. V gave up 0 bases and J gave up 6 bases, with 20 bases separating them. CDR3 length equals 18 residues. Germline CDR1 reads LGHNA; CDR2 reads YSLEER. In DNA, the CDR3 is TGCGCCAGCAGCCAAGATATCAGTAGGTTGAAACCGGCCGGGGAGCTGTTTTTT. It yields the protein CASSQDISRLKPAGELFF.

This clonotype was counted a single time. The rearrangement joins TRBV5-1 to TRBJ2-7; 9 nucleotides line up with TRBD1. The CDR3 spans 13 residues. Trimming at V came to 7 bases and at J to 5 bases, leaving 7 bases not matched to a gene. Germline CDR1 reads SGHRS; CDR2 reads YFSETQ. The CDR3 sequence is CASPDRGSNEQYF. The CDR3 bases are TGCGCCAGCCCTGACAGGGGGAGCAACGAGCAGTACTTC.

This clonotype was seen a handful of times. The V gene is TRBV12-3 or TRBV12-4, the J gene TRBJ1-1; perhaps TRBD1 as D (6 bases). The CDR3 is made up of 13 amino acids. Trimming took off 7 bases at V and 6 bases at J, with 15 bases between the two ends. The CDR3 nucleotides read TGTGCCAGCACCCGGGGGGGGCTCGCTGAAGCTTTCTTT. Amino acid sequence: CASTRGGLAEAFF.

This clonotype was observed a few times. This chain connects TRBV4-3 to TRBJ2-7, with 8 bases matching TRBD2. Germline CDR1 and CDR2: LGHNA and YSLEER. Losses at the gene ends were 0 bases for V and 2 bases for J; bases not matched to a gene: 3. This CDR3 contains 15 residues. The CDR3 DNA reads TGCGCCAGCAGCCAAGATCCCGGGAGGGCCTACGAGCAGTACTTC. Amino acids: CASSQDPGRAYEQYF.

This sequence joins TRBV4-2 and TRBJ2-7; TRBD2 agrees at 7 bases. Germline values: CDR1 LGHNA, CDR2 YNFKEQ. With 4 bases clipped from V and 4 bases from J, the junction kept 10 bases outside the gene matches. This CDR3 comprises 15 residues. CDR3 nucleotide sequence: TGTGCCAGCAGCCCAACGAGCGGGAACGGTTACGAGCAGTACTTC. Protein: CASSPTSGNGYEQYF.